This paragraph covers one T cell receptor (beta chain) sequence. The data are from a study of patients and donors after allogeneic stem cell transplantation. MiXCR, run by TCRdb on the RT-PCR reads, gives a single entry per CDR3 protein. This sample carries 900,000 to 1,000,000 distinct CDR3 sequences, more than 15% of them seen once, and the ten largest clones take 6%. V shed 3 bases and J shed 4 bases, with 12 bases lying between them. The length of the CDR3 is 14 residues. This clonotype was sampled from a human donor who was either an allogeneic HSCT recipient or a stem cell or donor lymphocyte infusion donor (not recorded which). It is not recorded whose cells these are; they may come from a transplant donor. The chain links TRBV12-3 or TRBV12-4 to TRBJ2-5; the D is unclear. The sample was blood, either unsorted or a sorted T cell fraction (not recorded which). The CDR3 loop reads CASSLAGYLETQYF. The CDR3 DNA reads TGTGCCAGCAGTTTGGCCGGATACCTAGAGACCCAGTACTTC.